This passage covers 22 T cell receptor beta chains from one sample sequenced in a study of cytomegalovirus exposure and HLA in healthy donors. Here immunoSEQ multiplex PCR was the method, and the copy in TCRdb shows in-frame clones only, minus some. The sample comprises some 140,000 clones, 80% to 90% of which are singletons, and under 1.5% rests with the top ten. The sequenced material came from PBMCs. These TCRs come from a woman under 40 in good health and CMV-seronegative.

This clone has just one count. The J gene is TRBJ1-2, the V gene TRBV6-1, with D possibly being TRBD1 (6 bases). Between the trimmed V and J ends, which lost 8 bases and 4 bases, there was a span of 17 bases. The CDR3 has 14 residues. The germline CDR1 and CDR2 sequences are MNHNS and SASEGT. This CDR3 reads CASHRAKGGYGYTF. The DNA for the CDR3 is TGTGCCAGCCACAGGGCGAAAGGAGGCTATGGCTACACCTTC.

The CDR3 region has the DNA TGTGCCAGCAGCTGGGGGGTTGTTAGCAATCAGCCCCAGCATTTT. Amino acids: CASSWGVVSNQPQHF. V usage is TRBV5-6 and J usage is TRBJ1-5; maybe TRBD1 (5 bases). The CDR3 length is 15 residues. From germline, CDR1 is SGHDT and CDR2 YYEEEE. V lost 3 bases and J 0 bases, leaving 10 bases between the germline ends.

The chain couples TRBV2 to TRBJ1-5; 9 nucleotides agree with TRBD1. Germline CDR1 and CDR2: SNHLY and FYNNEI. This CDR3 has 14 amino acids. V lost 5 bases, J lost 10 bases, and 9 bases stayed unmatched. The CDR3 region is CASSYRGLGGPQHF. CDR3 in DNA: TGTGCCAGCAGTTACAGGGGGCTCGGTGGCCCCCAGCATTTT. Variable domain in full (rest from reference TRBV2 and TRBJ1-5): EPEVTQTPSHQVTQMGQEVILRCVPISNHLYFYWYRQILGQKVEFLVSFYNNEISEKSEIFDDQFSVERPDGSNFTLKIRSTKLEDSAMYFCASSYRGLGGPQHFGDGTRLSIL.

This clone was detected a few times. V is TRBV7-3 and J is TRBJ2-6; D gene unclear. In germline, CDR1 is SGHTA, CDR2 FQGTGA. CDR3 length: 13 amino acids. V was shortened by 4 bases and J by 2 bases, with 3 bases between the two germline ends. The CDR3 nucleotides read TGTGCCAGCAGCTCTACTGGGGCCAACGTCCTGACTTTC. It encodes CASSSTGANVLTF.

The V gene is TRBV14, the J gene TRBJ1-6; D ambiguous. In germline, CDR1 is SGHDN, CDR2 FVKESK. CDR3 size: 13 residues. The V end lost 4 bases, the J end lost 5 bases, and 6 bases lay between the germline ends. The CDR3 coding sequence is TGTGCCAGCAGCCGACTAAATAATTCACCCCTCCACTTT. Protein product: CASSRLNNSPLHF.

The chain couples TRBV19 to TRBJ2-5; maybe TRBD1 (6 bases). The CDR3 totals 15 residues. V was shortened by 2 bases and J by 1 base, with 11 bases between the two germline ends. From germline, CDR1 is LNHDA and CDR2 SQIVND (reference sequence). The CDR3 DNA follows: TGTGCCAGTAGTATACAGGGGTTATCCCAAGAGACCCAGTACTTC. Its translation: CASSIQGLSQETQYF.

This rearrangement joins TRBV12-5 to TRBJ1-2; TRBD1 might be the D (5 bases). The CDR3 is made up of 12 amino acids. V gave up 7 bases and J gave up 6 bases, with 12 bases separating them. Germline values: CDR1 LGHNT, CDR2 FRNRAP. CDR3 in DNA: TGTGCTAGTGCCGATGGGGGGAATGGCTACACCTTC. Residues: CASADGGNGYTF.

The CDR3 reads CASSVLGQGFQPQHF. Written as DNA, the CDR3 is TGTGCCAGCAGTGTTTTGGGACAGGGGTTTCAGCCCCAGCATTTT. The chain couples TRBV2 to TRBJ1-5, with TRBD1 matching 10 bases. Germline V CDR1 and CDR2: SNHLY, FYNNEI. The CDR3 totals 15 residues. Trimming cost V 4 bases and J 6 bases; bases outside gene matches: 6.

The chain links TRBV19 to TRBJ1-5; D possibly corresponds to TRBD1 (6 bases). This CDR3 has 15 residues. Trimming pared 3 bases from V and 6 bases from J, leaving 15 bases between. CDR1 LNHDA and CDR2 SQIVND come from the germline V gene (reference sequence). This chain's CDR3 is CASSMIRGGLQPQHF. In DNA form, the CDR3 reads TGTGCCAGTAGTATGATTCGGGGGGGCCTTCAGCCCCAGCATTTT.

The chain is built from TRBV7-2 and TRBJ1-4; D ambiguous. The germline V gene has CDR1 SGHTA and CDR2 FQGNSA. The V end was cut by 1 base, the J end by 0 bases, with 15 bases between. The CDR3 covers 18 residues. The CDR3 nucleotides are TGTGCCAGCAGCTTAGTAGAGGGCAGCAGAGCAACTAATGAAAAACTGTTTTTT. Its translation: CASSLVEGSRATNEKLFF.

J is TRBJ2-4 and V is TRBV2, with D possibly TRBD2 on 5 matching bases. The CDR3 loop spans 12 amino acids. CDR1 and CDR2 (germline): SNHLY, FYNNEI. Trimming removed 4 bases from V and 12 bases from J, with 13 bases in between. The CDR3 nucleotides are TGTGCCAGCAGTGGGATACTAGTCGCTCAGTACTTC. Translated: CASSGILVAQYF.

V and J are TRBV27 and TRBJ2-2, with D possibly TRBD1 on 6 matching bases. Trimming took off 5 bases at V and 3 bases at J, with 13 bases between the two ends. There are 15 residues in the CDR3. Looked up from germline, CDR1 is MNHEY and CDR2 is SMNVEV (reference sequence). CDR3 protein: CASSPLDRYTGELFF. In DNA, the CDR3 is TGTGCCAGCAGTCCCTTAGACAGGTACACCGGGGAGCTGTTTTTT.

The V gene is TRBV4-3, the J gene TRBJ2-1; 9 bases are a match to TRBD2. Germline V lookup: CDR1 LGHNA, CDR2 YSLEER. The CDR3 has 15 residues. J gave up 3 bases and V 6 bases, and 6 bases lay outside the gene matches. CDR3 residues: CASSRGGAGYNEQFF. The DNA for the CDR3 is TGCGCCAGCAGTCGCGGGGGGGCAGGCTACAATGAGCAGTTCTTC.

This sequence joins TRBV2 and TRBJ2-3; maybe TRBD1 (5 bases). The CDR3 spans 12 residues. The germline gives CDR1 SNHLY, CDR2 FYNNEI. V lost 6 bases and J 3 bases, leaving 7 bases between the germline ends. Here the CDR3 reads CASRRQTDTQYF. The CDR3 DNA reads TGTGCCAGCAGAAGACAGACAGATACGCAGTATTTT.

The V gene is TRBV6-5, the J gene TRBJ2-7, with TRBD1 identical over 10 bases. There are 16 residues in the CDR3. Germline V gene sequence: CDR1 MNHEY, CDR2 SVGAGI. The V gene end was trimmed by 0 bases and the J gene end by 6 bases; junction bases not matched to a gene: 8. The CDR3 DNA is TGTGCCAGCAGTTACTCACCCGGGACAGGGGTTCGCGAGCAGTACTTC. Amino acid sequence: CASSYSPGTGVREQYF.

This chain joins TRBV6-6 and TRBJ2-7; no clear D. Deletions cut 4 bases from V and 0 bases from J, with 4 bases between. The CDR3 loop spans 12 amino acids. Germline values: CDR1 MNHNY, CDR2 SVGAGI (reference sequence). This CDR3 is CASSLSSYEQYF. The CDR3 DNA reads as TGTGCCAGCAGTTTATCCTCCTACGAGCAGTACTTC.

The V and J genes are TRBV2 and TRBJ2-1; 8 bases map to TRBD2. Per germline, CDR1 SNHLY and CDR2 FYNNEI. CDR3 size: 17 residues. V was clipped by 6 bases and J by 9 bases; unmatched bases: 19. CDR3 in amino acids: CASSEREVLAAGTEQFF. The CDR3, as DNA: TGTGCCAGCAGCGAGAGGGAGGTACTAGCGGCAGGGACTGAGCAGTTCTTC.

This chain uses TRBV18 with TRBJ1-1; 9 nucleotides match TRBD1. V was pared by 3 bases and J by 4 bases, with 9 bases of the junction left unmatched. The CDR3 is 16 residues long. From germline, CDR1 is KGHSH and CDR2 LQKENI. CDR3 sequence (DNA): TGTGCCAGCTCACCTAGGCTAGACAGGGGGGTCACTGAAGCTTTCTTT. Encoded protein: CASSPRLDRGVTEAFF.

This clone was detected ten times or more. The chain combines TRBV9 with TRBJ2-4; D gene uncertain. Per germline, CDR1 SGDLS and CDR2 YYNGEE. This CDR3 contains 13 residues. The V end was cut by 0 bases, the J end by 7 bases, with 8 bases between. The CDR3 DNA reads TGTGCCAGCAGCGTAGGTTTGTCGAACATTCAGTACTTC. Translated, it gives CASSVGLSNIQYF.

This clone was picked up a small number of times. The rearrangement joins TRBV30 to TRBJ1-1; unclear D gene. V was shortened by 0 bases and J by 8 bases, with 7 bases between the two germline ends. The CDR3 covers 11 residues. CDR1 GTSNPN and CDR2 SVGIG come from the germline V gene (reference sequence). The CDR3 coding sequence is TGTGCCTGGAGTGTGCAGGTAGAAGCTTTCTTT. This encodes CAWSVQVEAFF.

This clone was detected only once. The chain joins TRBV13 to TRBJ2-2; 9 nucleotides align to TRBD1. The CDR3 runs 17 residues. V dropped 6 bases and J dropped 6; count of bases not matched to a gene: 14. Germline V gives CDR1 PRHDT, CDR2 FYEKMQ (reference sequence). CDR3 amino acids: CASSLPQQGAPPGELFF. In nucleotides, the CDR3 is TGTGCCAGCAGTCTACCTCAACAGGGGGCGCCCCCCGGGGAGCTGTTTTTT.

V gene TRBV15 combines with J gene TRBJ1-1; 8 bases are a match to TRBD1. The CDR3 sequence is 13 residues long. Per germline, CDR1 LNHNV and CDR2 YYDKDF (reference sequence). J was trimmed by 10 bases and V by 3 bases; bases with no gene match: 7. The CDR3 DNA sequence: TGTGCCACCAGCAGTGATACAGGGGGTCGAGCTTTCTTT. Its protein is CATSSDTGGRAFF.